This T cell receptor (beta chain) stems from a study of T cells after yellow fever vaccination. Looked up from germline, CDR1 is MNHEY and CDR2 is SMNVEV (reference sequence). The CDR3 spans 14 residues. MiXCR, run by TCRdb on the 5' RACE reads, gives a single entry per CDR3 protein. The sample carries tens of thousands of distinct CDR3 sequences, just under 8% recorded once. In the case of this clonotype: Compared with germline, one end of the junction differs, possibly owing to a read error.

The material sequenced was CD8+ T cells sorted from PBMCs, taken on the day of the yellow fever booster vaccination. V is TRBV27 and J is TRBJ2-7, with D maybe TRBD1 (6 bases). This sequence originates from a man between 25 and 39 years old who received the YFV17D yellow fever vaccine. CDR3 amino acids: CASSLRGSGYEKYF. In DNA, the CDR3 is TGTGCCAGCAGTTTAAGGGGGTCCGGTTACGAGAAGTACTTC.